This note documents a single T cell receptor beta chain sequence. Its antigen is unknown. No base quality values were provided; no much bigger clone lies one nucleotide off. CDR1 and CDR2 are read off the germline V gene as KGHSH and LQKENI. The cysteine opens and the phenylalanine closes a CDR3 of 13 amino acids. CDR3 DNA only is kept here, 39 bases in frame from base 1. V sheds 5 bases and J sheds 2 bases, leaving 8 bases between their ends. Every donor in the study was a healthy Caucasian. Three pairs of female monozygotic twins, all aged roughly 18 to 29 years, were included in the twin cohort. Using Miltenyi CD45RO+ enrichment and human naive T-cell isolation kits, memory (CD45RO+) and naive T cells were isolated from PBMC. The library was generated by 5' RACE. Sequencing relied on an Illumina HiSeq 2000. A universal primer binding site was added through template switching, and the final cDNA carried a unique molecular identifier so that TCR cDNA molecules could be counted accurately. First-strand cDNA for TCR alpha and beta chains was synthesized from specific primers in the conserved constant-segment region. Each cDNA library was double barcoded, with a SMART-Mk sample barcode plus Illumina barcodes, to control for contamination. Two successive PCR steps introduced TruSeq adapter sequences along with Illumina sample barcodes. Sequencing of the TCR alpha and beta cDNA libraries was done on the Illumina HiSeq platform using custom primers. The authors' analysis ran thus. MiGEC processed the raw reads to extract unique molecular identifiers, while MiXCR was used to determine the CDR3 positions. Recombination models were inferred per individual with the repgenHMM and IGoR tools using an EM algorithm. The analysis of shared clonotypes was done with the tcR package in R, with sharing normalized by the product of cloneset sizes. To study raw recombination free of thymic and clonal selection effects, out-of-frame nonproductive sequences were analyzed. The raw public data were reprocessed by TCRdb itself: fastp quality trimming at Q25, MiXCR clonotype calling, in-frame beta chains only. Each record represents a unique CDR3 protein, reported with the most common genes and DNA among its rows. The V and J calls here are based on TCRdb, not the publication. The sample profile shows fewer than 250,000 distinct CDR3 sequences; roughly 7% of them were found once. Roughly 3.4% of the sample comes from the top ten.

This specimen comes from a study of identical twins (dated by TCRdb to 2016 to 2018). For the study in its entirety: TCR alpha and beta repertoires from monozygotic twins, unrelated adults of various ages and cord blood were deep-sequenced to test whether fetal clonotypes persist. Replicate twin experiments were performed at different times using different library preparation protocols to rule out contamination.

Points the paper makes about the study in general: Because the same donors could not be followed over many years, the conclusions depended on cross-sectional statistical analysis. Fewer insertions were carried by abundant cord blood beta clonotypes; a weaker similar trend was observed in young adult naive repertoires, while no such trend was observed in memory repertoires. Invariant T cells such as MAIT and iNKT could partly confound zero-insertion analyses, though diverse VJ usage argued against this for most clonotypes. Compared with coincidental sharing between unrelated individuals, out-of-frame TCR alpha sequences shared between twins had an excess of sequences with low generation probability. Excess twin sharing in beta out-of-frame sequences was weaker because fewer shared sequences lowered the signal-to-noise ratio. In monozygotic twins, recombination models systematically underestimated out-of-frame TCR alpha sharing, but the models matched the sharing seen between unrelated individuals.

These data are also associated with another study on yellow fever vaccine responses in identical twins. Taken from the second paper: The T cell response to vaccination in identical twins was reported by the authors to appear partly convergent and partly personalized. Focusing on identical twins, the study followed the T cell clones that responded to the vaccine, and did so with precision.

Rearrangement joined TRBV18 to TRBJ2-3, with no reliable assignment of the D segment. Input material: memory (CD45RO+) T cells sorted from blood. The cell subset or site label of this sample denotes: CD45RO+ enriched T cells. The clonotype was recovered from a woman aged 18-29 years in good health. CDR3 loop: CASSSDLTDTQYF. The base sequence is TGTGCCAGCTCATCGGACCTCACAGATACGCAGTATTTT.